The 10 T cell receptor beta chains listed next were all sequenced from one sample in a study of blood T cell repertoires in COVID-19. Sequenced by immunoSEQ multiplex PCR; TCRdb stores in-frame clones only, minus some. This sample yields around 250,000 clones, of which about 80% are seen a single time; around 3.7% belongs to the top ten. Sample: PBMCs or T cells enriched from blood (not recorded which). Receptors were obtained from a man aged 45-65 years who had recovered from COVID-19.

CDR3 loop: CASSARIPDTQYF. For the CDR3, the DNA is TGTGCCAGCAGTGCCAGGATTCCAGATACGCAGTATTTT. The V call is TRBV25-1, the J call TRBJ2-3; no clear D gene. CDR1 and CDR2 from the germline V gene are MGHDK and SYGVNS. Trimming stripped 4 bases from V and 4 bases from J, with 9 bases between. This CDR3 has 13 amino acids.

The J gene is TRBJ2-3, the V gene TRBV30; D gene unclear. V lost 2 bases and J lost 4, with 4 bases in between. CDR1 GTSNPN and CDR2 SVGIG come from the germline V gene (reference sequence). The CDR3 length is 11 residues. The CDR3 sequence: CAWSFSDTQYF. The CDR3 region has the DNA TGTGCCTGGAGTTTCTCAGATACGCAGTATTTT.

V is TRBV30 and J is TRBJ1-2; D not certain. Trimming stripped 3 bases from V and 2 bases from J, with 7 bases between. This CDR3 spans 12 amino acids. Looked up from germline, CDR1 is GTSNPN and CDR2 is SVGIG (reference sequence). CDR3 coding DNA: TGTGCCTGGAGCCCCAGGAACTATGGCTACACCTTC. It specifies CAWSPRNYGYTF.

This clone was detected only once. The chain couples TRBV6-5 to TRBJ2-5; possibly TRBD1 for D (5 bases). The CDR3 spans 15 residues. Per the germline V gene, CDR1 is MNHEY and CDR2 is SVGAGI. Trimming stripped 6 bases from V and 3 bases from J, with 17 bases between. CDR3 protein: CASSDFPTVEETQYF. The CDR3 DNA sequence: TGTGCCAGCAGCGACTTCCCGACAGTAGAAGAGACCCAGTACTTC.

This clone is large (0.1 to 1%) in the sample. The chain uses TRBV4-1 and TRBJ1-2; 10 bases agree with TRBD1. The ends lost 4 bases at V and 6 bases at J; junction bases unmatched: 8. The CDR3 runs to 15 residues. Germline V gene lookup returns CDR1 MGHRA and CDR2 YSYEKL. CDR3 nucleotide sequence: TGCGCCAGCAGCCCGGGGACAGGGGACGGCCATGGCTACACCTTC. Translation: CASSPGTGDGHGYTF.

This chain links TRBV11-2 with TRBJ2-7; D is unresolved. Germline V CDR1 and CDR2: SGHAT, FQNNGV. V was trimmed by 1 base and J by 1 base, leaving 14 bases between them. The CDR3 is made up of 16 amino acids. The CDR3 region is CASSLGSLAQSYEQYF. CDR3 sequence (DNA): TGTGCCAGCAGCTTAGGGTCCCTCGCTCAGTCCTACGAGCAGTACTTC.

The CDR3 region has the DNA TGTGCCAGCAGCCACTCAGGGACTAGAGGTCTTTACAATGAGCAGTTCTTC. It codes for CASSHSGTRGLYNEQFF. This chain links TRBV5-6 with TRBJ2-1; 8 bases map to TRBD2. CDR3 length: 17 residues. Germline V gene data show CDR1 as SGHDT and CDR2 as YYEEEE. The junction had 13 bases not matched to a gene; V was cut back by 4 bases and J by 4 bases.

The gene calls are TRBV4-1 and TRBJ1-4; tentative D call: TRBD1 (5 bases). Germline CDR1 MGHRA, CDR2 YSYEKL. The CDR3 runs 16 residues. V was trimmed by 5 bases and J by 4 bases, leaving 17 bases between them. The CDR3 DNA follows: TGCGCCAGCAGCTCTCTAAAGGGGCAGCTTAATGAAAAACTGTTTTTT. This encodes CASSSLKGQLNEKLFF.

V is TRBV7-9 and J is TRBJ1-1, with a tentative D call TRBD1 (5 bases). This CDR3 comprises 13 residues. Deletions cut 4 bases from V and 8 bases from J, with 14 bases between. Per germline, CDR1 SEHNR and CDR2 FQNEAQ (reference sequence). The CDR3, as DNA: TGTGCCAGCAGCTATCAGGGTGGTACCGAAGCTTTCTTT. This gives the protein CASSYQGGTEAFF. The full variable domain, completed using reference TRBV7-9 and TRBJ1-1, is DTGVSQNPRHKITKRGQNVTFRCDPISEHNRLYWYRQTLGQGPEFLTYFQNEAQLEKSRLLSDRFSAERPKGSFSTLEIQRTEQGDSAMYLCASSYQGGTEAFFGQGTRLTVV.

This chain connects TRBV24-1 to TRBJ1-5; no clear D. CDR3 length: 15 amino acids. V lost 3 bases and J 4 bases, leaving 12 bases between the germline ends. Germline V gene lookup returns CDR1 KGHDR and CDR2 SFDVKD. In DNA, the CDR3 is TGTGCCACCAGTGATAATGAACTCCTTAATCAGCCCCAGCATTTT. This translates into CATSDNELLNQPQHF.